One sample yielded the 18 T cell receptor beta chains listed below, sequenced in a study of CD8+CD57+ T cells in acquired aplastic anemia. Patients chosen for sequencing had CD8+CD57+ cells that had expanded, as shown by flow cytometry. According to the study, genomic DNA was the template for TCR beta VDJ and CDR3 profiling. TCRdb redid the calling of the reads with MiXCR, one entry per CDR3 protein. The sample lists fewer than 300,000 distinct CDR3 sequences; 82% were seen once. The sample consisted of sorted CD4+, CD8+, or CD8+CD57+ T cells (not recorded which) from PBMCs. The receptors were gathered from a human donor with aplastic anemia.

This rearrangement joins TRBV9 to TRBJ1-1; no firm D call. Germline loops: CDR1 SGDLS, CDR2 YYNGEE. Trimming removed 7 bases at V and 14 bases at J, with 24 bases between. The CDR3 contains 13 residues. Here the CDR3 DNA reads TGTGCCAGCGGTCAAGCTGAGGAAACTCAGTCCTTCTTT. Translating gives CASGQAEETQSFF. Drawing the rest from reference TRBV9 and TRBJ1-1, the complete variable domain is DSGVTQTPKHLITATGQRVTLRCSPRSGDLSVYWYQQSLDQGLQFLIQYYNGEERAKGNILERFSAQQFPDLHSELNLSSLELGDSALYFCASGQAEETQSFFGQGTRLTVV.

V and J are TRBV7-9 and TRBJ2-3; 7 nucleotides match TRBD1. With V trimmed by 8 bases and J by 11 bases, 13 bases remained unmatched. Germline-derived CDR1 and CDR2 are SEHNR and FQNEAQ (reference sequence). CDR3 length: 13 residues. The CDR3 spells CASGDGQAEKQYF. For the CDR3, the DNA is TGTGCCAGCGGGGACGGACAGGCTGAAAAGCAGTATTTT. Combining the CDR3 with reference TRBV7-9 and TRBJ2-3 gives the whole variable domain DTGVSQNPRHKITKRGQNVTFRCDPISEHNRLYWYRQTLGQGPEFLTYFQNEAQLEKSRLLSDRFSAERPKGSFSTLEIQRTEQGDSAMYLCASGDGQAEKQYFGPGTRLTVL.

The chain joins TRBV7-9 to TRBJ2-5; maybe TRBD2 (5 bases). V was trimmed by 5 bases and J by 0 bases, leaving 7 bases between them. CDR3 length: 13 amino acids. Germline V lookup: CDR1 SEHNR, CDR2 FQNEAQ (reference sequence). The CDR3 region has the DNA TGTGCCAGCAGCGGACTGAACCAAGAGACCCAGTACTTC. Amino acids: CASSGLNQETQYF.

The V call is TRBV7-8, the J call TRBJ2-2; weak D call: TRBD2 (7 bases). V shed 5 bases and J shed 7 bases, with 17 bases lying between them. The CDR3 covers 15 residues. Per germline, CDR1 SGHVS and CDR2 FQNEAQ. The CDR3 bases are TGTGCCAGCAGCGGAGGGGGGGGTGCCGACGGGGAGCTGTTTTTT. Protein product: CASSGGGGADGELFF.

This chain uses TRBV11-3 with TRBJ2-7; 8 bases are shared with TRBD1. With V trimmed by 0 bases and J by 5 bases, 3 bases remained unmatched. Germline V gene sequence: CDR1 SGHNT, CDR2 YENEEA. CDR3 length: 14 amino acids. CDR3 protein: CASSLDLTGDEQYF. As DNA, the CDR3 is TGTGCCAGCAGCTTAGATCTGACAGGGGACGAGCAGTACTTC.

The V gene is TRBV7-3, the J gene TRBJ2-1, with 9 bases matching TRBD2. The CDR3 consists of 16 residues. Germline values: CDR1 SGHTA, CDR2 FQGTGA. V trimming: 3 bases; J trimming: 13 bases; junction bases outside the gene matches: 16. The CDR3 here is CASSLRGGGGNSPQFF. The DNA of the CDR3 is TGTGCCAGCAGCTTGCGGGGGGGCGGCGGTAATTCACCCCAGTTCTTC.

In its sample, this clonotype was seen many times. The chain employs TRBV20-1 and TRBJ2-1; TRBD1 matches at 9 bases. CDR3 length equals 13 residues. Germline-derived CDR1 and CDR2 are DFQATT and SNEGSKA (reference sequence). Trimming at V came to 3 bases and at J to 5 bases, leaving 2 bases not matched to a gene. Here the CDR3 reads CSARDRGDNEQFF. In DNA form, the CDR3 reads TGCAGTGCTAGGGACAGGGGAGACAATGAGCAGTTCTTC.

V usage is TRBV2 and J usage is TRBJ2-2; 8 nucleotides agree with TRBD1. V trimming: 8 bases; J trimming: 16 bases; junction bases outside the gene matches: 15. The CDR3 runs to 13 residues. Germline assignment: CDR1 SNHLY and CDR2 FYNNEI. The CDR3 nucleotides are TGTGCCAGCTTGGCAGGGGGCACCGGTACGCAGTTTTTT. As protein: CASLAGGTGTQFF.

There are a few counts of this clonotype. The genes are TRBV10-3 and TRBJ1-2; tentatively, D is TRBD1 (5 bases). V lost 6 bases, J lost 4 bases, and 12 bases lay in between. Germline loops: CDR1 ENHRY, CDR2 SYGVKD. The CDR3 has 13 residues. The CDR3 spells CAIRGREIYGYTF. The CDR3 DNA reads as TGTGCCATCAGGGGGCGCGAAATCTATGGCTACACCTTC.

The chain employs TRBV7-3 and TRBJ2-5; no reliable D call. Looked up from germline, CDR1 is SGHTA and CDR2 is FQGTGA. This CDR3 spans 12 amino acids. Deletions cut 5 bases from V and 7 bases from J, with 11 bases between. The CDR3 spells CASSAIAGTQYF. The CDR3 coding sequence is TGTGCCAGCAGCGCGATAGCAGGGACCCAGTACTTC. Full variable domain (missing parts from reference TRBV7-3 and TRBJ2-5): GAGVSQTPSNKVTEKGKYVELRCDPISGHTALYWYRQSLGQGPEFLIYFQGTGAADDSGLPNDRFFAVRPEGSVSTLKIQRTERGDSAVYLCASSAIAGTQYFGPGTRLLVL.

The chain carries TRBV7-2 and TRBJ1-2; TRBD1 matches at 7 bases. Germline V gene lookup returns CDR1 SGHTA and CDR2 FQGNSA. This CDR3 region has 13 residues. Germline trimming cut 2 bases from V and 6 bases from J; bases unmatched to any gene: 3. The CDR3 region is CASSLTGENGYTF. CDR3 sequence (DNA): TGTGCCAGCAGCTTAACAGGGGAGAATGGCTACACCTTC.

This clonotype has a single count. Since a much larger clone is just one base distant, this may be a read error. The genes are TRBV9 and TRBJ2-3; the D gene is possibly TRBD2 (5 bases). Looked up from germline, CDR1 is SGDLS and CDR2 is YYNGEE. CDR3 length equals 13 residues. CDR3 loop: CASGGAGNVQYFF. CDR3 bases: TGTGCCAGCGGAGGAGCTGGGAACGTTCAGTACTTCTTT. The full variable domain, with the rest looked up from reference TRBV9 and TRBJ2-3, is DSGVTQTPKHLITATGQRVTLRCSPRSGDLSVYWYQQSLDQGLQFLIQYYNGEERAKGNILERFSAQQFPDLHSELNLSSLELGDSALYFCASGGAGNVQYFFGPGTRLTVL.

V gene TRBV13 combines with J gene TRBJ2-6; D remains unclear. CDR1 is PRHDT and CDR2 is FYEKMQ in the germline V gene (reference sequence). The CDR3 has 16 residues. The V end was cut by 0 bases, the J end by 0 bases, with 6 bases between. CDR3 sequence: CASSLGGYSGANVLTF. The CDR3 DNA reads TGTGCCAGCAGCTTAGGGGGTTACTCTGGGGCCAACGTCCTGACTTTC.

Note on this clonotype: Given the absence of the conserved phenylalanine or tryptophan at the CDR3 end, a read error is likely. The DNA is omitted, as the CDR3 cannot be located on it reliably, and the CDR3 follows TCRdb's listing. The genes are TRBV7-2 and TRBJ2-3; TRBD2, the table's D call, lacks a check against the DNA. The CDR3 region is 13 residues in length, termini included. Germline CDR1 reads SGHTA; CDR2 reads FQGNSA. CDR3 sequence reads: CASSLAGGDTQQY.

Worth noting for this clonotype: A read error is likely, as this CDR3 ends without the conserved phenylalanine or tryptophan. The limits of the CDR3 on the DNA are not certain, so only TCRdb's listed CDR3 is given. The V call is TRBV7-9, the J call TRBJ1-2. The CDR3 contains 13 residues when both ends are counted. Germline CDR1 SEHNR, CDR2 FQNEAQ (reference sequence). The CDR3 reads CASSSGAGTAYEQ.

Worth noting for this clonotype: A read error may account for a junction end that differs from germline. CDR3 in amino acids: CASSLGGTDAQYF. For the CDR3, the DNA is TGTGCCAGCAGCTTAGGGGGGACAGATGCGCAGTATTTT. The V and J genes are TRBV7-9 and TRBJ2-3; 7 nucleotides match TRBD1. The CDR3 sequence is 13 residues long. Per germline, CDR1 SEHNR and CDR2 FQNEAQ (reference sequence).

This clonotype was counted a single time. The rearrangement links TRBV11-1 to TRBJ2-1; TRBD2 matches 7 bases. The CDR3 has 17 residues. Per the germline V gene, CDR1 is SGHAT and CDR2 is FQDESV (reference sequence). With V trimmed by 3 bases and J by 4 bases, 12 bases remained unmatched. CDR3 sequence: CASSFQRSGTAYNEQFF. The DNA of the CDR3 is TGTGCCAGCAGCTTTCAAAGAAGCGGGACGGCGTACAATGAGCAGTTCTTC.

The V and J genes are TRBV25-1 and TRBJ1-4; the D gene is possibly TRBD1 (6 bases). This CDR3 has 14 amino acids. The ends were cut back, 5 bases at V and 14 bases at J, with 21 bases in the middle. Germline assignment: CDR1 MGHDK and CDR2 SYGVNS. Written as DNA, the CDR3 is TGTGCCAGCAGTCTCACCGGGACAACTAAAGGGCTGTTTTTT. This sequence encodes CASSLTGTTKGLFF.